This TCR beta chain emerged from a study of beta chain features in type 1 diabetes. Study observations and caveats: Comparison showed that naive, central memory and Treg TCRB repertoires appeared more similar among patients than among healthy donors.

The whole isolated RNA underwent reverse transcription, so sequencing captured expressed TCRB transcripts. Clones were sequenced by immunoSEQ multiplex PCR, and TCRdb holds only the in-frame ones, with some missing. The table has 300,000 to 350,000 clones, about 20% seen once. Each of the CD4+ naive, central memory, regulatory and stem cell-like memory populations was sorted via CD45RO/CCR7/CD25/CD127/CD95/CD27. Losses at the gene ends were 3 bases for V and 2 bases for J; bases not matched to a gene: 1. This CDR3 has 15 amino acids. Germline V gives CDR1 MDHEN, CDR2 SYDVKM. The table lists this clone with a few counts. Its specificity is not known.

V usage is TRBV28 and J usage is TRBJ2-6; 7 bases are a match to TRBD1. Sequenced: naive CD4+ T cells from blood. The receptor was derived from a woman aged 18 to 35 in good health. CDR3 sequence reads: CASSFTGAGANVLTF. In DNA, the CDR3 is TGTGCCAGCAGTTTTACAGGGGCTGGGGCCAACGTCCTGACTTTC. Complete variable domain (other parts from reference TRBV28 and TRBJ2-6): DVKVTQSSRYLVKRTGEKVFLECVQDMDHENMFWYRQDPGLGLRLIYFSYDVKMKEKGDIPEGYSVSREKKERFSLILESASTNQTSMYLCASSFTGAGANVLTFGAGSRLTVL.